This T cell receptor (beta chain) emerged from a study of blood T cell repertoires in COVID-19. Using immunoSEQ multiplex PCR, the repertoire was profiled, and TCRdb retains in-frame clones only, with some absent. The sample includes 250,000 to 300,000 clones, roughly 85% of them seen just once. CDR3 length: 15 residues. The germline gives CDR1 SGHDN, CDR2 FVKESK. With 4 bases clipped from V and 1 base from J, the junction kept 5 bases outside the gene matches. The chain has TRBV14 and TRBJ2-7; 9 bases are a match to TRBD1. This clonotype was obtained from a man in his fifties or sixties who had recovered from COVID-19. Sequences were obtained from peripheral blood. The CDR3 sequence is CASSRPGQGSYEQYF. The CDR3 DNA reads TGTGCCAGCAGCCGCCCGGGACAGGGATCCTACGAGCAGTACTTC. Based on the CDR3 plus reference TRBV14 and TRBJ2-7, the full variable domain is EAGVTQFPSHSVIEKGQTVTLRCDPISGHDNLYWYRRVMGKEIKFLLHFVKESKQDESGMPNNRFLAERTGGTYSTLKVQPAELEDSGVYFCASSRPGQGSYEQYFGPGTRLTVT.